The rows below give T cell receptor beta chains drawn from one sample of a study of T cells in Graves' hyperthyroidism and ophthalmopathy. Each CDR3 protein is one row after TCRdb ran MiXCR on the multiplex PCR reads. The sample holds approximately 400,000 distinct CDR3 sequences, roughly 13% seen once. The sequencing sample was made of blood. The receptors originated from a man aged 25-45 years with Graves' hyperthyroidism that later progressed to Graves' ophthalmopathy. Each CDR3 is given with its conserved first and last residue. The order of the fields is J gene, clone size, V gene, D gene, CDR3 DNA, CDR3 protein. A D gene is named only where the DNA matches it firmly. Clone size is shown for a subset of rows, as once, few, many or a class of expanded clone.

TRBJ2-7	many	TRBV7-2	-	TGTGCCAGCAGCTTAGCAGGTCTCGTATACGAGCAGTACTTC	CASSLAGLVYEQYF
TRBJ1-2	-	TRBV6-2/TRBV6-3	TRBD1	TGTGCCAGCTCGGCGGACAGGGAGTATGGCTACACCTTC	CASSADREYGYTF
TRBJ1-5	many	TRBV12-3/TRBV12-4	TRBD1	TGTGCCAGCAGCCCCCGGGACAGGGATGATCAGCCCCAGCATTTT	CASSPRDRDDQPQHF
TRBJ1-5	many	TRBV12-3/TRBV12-4	-	TGTGCCAGCAGTTTCTCCGGACTCGATCAGCCCCAGCATTTT	CASSFSGLDQPQHF
TRBJ2-1	-	TRBV19	TRBD2	TGTGCCAGTAGTACCCCGGGGCTAGCGGGGATCAATGAGCAGTTCTTC	CASSTPGLAGINEQFF
TRBJ2-1	-	TRBV6-1	-	TGTGCCAGCATCGTACTGGGAGGCGGTTACAATGAGCAGTTCTTC	CASIVLGGGYNEQFF
TRBJ2-7	many	TRBV28	TRBD1	TGTGCCAGCAGTTTATTGGACAGGGGGTCCTACGAGCAGTACTTC	CASSLLDRGSYEQYF
TRBJ1-2	few	TRBV9	-	TGTGCCAGCAGTTTTGCAGGGCCCAACTATGGCTACACCTTC	CASSFAGPNYGYTF
TRBJ2-4	-	TRBV3-1	-	TGTGCCAGCAGCCCCGGGCAGGTCCCGGGCAAAAACATTCAGTACTTC	CASSPGQVPGKNIQYF
TRBJ2-1	few	TRBV6-1	-	TGTGCCAGCAGTCCCGGGACCACTGAAGCCAATGAGCAGTTCTTC	CASSPGTTEANEQFF
TRBJ1-3	few	TRBV12-3/TRBV12-4	-	TGTGCCAGCAGCAGCAGCTCTGGAAACACCATATATTTT	CASSSSSGNTIYF
TRBJ1-5	many	TRBV7-9	-	TGTGCCAGCAGCGCGGACAGTTTAGTTCAGCCCCAGCATTTT	CASSADSLVQPQHF
TRBJ2-5	-	TRBV13	TRBD2	TGTGCCAGCAGCCGCCAGCGGGGTTGGGAGACCCAGTACTTC	CASSRQRGWETQYF
TRBJ1-1	many	TRBV5-1	-	TGCGCCAGCAGCTCAACCAGGGGCCCGAACACTGAAGCTTTCTTT	CASSSTRGPNTEAFF
TRBJ2-3	-	TRBV6-2/TRBV6-3	TRBD1	TGTGCCAGCAGTTACCCACCCCTACAGGGGGCGGCAGATACGCAGTATTTT	CASSYPPLQGAADTQYF
TRBJ1-1	-	TRBV2	TRBD1	TGTGCCAGCACCGGACAGGCTCCCTCCTACACTGAAGCTTTCTTT	CASTGQAPSYTEAFF
TRBJ2-7	-	TRBV20-1	-	TGCAGTGTGGAGGGTGGATCCTACGAGCAGTACTTC	CSVEGGSYEQYF
TRBJ2-7	-	TRBV4-1	-	TGCGCCAGCAGCCAAGATCTTGGGGTTGGATACGAGCAGTACTTC	CASSQDLGVGYEQYF
TRBJ1-5	-	TRBV3-1	-	TGTGCCAGCAGCCAAGGTAGTCAGCCCCAGCATTTT	CASSQGSQPQHF
TRBJ1-4	-	TRBV18	-	TGTGCCAGCTCACCCCCCGGGACACCAGATGAAAAACTGTTTTTT	CASSPPGTPDEKLFF
TRBJ2-3	many	TRBV6-2/TRBV6-3	-	TGTGCCAGCAGTCCCCTGACGACTAGAACAGATACGCAGTATTTT	CASSPLTTRTDTQYF
TRBJ1-5	many	TRBV12-3/TRBV12-4	TRBD1	TGTGCCAGCAGTTTTCGCGGGACAGGGGGGAATCAGCCCCAGCATTTT	CASSFRGTGGNQPQHF
TRBJ2-5	-	TRBV19	TRBD1	TGTGCCAGTAGTATTCGGGGACAGCAAGAGACCCAGTACTTC	CASSIRGQQETQYF
TRBJ2-3	many	TRBV20-1	TRBD2	TGCAGTGCTACAGGACTAGCGGGGGCCACAGATACGCAGTATTTT	CSATGLAGATDTQYF
TRBJ2-1	many	TRBV20-1	TRBD1	TGCAGTGCTAGCGCCCGGGACAGGGGGCGAAGGAATGAGCAGTTCTTC	CSASARDRGRRNEQFF
TRBJ1-1	many	TRBV27	TRBD1	TGTGCCATCGGACAGGGGACAACTGAAGCTTTCTTT	CAIGQGTTEAFF
TRBJ1-6	-	TRBV7-9	-	TGTGCCAGCAGCCCTGTGAGCCTCAATTCACCCCTCCACTTT	CASSPVSLNSPLHF
TRBJ2-5	many	TRBV11-2	-	TGTGCCAGCAGCCTAATCCCCGACAGGCCCAACCAAGAGACCCAGTACTTC	CASSLIPDRPNQETQYF
TRBJ2-3	-	TRBV29-1	-	TGCAGCGTTGTTGACCATGACACAGATACGCAGTATTTT	CSVVDHDTDTQYF
TRBJ1-6	-	TRBV5-1	-	TGCGCCAGCAGCGCGGGGGGGGTTGATTCACCCCTCCACTTT	CASSAGGVDSPLHF
TRBJ2-7	few	TRBV12-3/TRBV12-4	-	TGTGCCAGCAGCCGAGCCCGGGGCGAGCAGTACTTC	CASSRARGEQYF
TRBJ1-2	many	TRBV2	TRBD1	TGTGCCAGCAGGAAGGGACAGGACTATGGCTACACCTTC	CASRKGQDYGYTF
TRBJ2-3	few	TRBV18	-	TGTGCCAGCTCACCTCCGGGGACACTAGCCAGCACAGATACGCAGTATTTT	CASSPPGTLASTDTQYF
TRBJ2-7	many	TRBV28	-	TGTGCCAGCGACGAATTCCGGGGCGCTAGGGAGCAGTACTTC	CASDEFRGAREQYF
TRBJ1-6	-	TRBV6-1	-	TGTGCCAGCAGATTCAGGGGTCTGGGTAATTCACCCCTCCACTTT	CASRFRGLGNSPLHF
TRBJ1-2	many	TRBV7-8	TRBD1	TGTGCCAGCAGCATGGACAGGCGGGTGGGCTACACCTTC	CASSMDRRVGYTF
TRBJ2-1	-	TRBV7-9	-	TGTGCCAGCAGCGCCGGGACGGTATCCTACAATGAGCAGTTCTTC	CASSAGTVSYNEQFF
TRBJ1-1	many	TRBV20-1	-	TGCAGTGCTACTGAGGGGGGGGACACTGAAGCTTTCTTT	CSATEGGDTEAFF
TRBJ2-3	few	TRBV20-1	TRBD2	TGCAGTGTCCCGACTAGCGGGGGGCCAGATACGCAGTATTTT	CSVPTSGGPDTQYF
TRBJ2-3	many	TRBV6-1	-	TGTGCCAGCAGGGAGCGGGGCACAGATACGCAGTATTTT	CASRERGTDTQYF
TRBJ1-1	many	TRBV11-1	-	TGTGCCAGCAAACTACGGGAGTCCTACACTGAAGCTTTCTTT	CASKLRESYTEAFF
TRBJ1-2	-	TRBV5-6	-	TGTGCCAGCAGCCCGCTATGGGCCAACTCTAACTATGGCTACACCTTC	CASSPLWANSNYGYTF
TRBJ2-1	few	TRBV12-3/TRBV12-4	-	TGTGCCAGCAGTTTCCTAGGGGTAGGCAATGAGCAGTTCTTC	CASSFLGVGNEQFF
TRBJ2-6	-	TRBV5-1	-	TGTGCCATCAGCTCCGAGGGAGTTGGGGCCAACGTCCTGACTTTC	CAISSEGVGANVLTF
TRBJ1-1	few	TRBV19	-	TGTGCCAGTACCCACAGGAGCGTGAACACTGAAGCTTTCTTT	CASTHRSVNTEAFF
TRBJ1-2	-	TRBV10-2	-	TGCGCCAGCAGTGAACAGCGGGACTATGGCTACACCTTC	CASSEQRDYGYTF